These 13 T cell receptor beta chains originate from one sample sequenced in a study of cytomegalovirus exposure and HLA in healthy donors. The study ran its PCR with 60 Vbeta and 13 Jbeta primers. TCRdb's table, derived via immunoSEQ multiplex PCR, lists solely in-frame clones and lacks some. The sample yields roughly 98,000 clones, about 80% seen once. The source material was PBMCs. The receptors derive from a middle-aged man in good health and CMV-seronegative.

In nucleotides, the CDR3 is TGCGCCAGCAGCCAAGATACGGGACAGGCGACCGGGGAGCTGTTTTTT. It translates to CASSQDTGQATGELFF. The J gene is TRBJ2-2, the V gene TRBV4-3; 8 nucleotides line up with TRBD1. Germline V lookup: CDR1 LGHNA, CDR2 YSLEER. The CDR3 is made up of 16 amino acids. V shed 0 bases and J 5 bases; nucleotides not matched to a gene: 5.

As for this clone: The junction does not match germline at one end; this may be a read error. This CDR3 reads CSSSSRAADTEAFF. The CDR3 DNA follows: TGTTCCAGCAGCTCCAGGGCGGCAGACACTGAAGCTTTCTTT. The V call is TRBV7-9, the J call TRBJ1-1; a weak D match, TRBD1 (5 bases). Germline CDR1 is SEHNR and CDR2 is FQNEAQ (reference sequence). The CDR3 has 14 amino acids.

This chain joins TRBV28 and TRBJ1-3; 7 nucleotides match TRBD1. CDR1 is MDHEN and CDR2 is SYDVKM in the germline V gene. J lost 7 bases, V lost 4 bases, and 10 bases had no gene match. The CDR3 runs to 15 residues. In DNA, the CDR3 is TGTGCCAGCAGTTCCCCGGGACAGCCGGGGAACACCATATATTTT. Encoded protein: CASSSPGQPGNTIYF.

The table lists this clone with a few counts. This chain connects TRBV7-9 to TRBJ2-5; TRBD1 matches at 10 bases. The end of the DNA is better explained by TRBJ2-7, so the J call may be wrong. This CDR3 has 15 amino acids. Germline V gene lookup returns CDR1 SEHNR and CDR2 FQNEAQ (reference sequence). The CDR3 DNA is TGTGCCAGCAGCTTATCCGGGACAGGGGCTTACGAGCAGTACTTC. Amino acids: CASSLSGTGAYEQYF.

This chain uses TRBV6-1 with TRBJ2-5; 8 bases fit TRBD2. Germline assignment: CDR1 MNHNS and CDR2 SASEGT. CDR3 length: 16 residues. The ends lost 4 bases at V and 5 bases at J; junction bases unmatched: 12. CDR3 bases: TGTGCCAGCAGTGGACACGTGCAGCGGGAGTATGAGACCCAGTACTTC. It encodes CASSGHVQREYETQYF.

The gene calls are TRBV27 and TRBJ2-2, with TRBD2 identical over 8 bases. This CDR3 contains 15 residues. Germline CDR1 reads MNHEY; CDR2 reads SMNVEV (reference sequence). The V and J ends lost 5 bases and 5 bases, in that order; junction bases with no gene match: 7. CDR3 in amino acids: CASSKYSGGTGELFF. CDR3 in DNA: TGTGCCAGCAGTAAATACAGCGGGGGAACCGGGGAGCTGTTTTTT.

The chain combines TRBV28 with TRBJ2-1, with a possible D match to TRBD1 (6 bases). Germline-derived CDR1 and CDR2 are MDHEN and SYDVKM. The V end was cut by 10 bases, the J end by 0 bases, with 13 bases between. The CDR3 totals 14 residues. The CDR3 is CAIHDRSSYNEQFF. DNA of the CDR3: TGTGCCATTCACGACAGGTCCTCCTACAATGAGCAGTTCTTC.

V and J are TRBV6-1 and TRBJ1-4, with D perhaps matching TRBD1 (5 bases). The CDR3 length is 17 residues. The germline CDR1 and CDR2 sequences are MNHNS and SASEGT. V gave up 3 bases and J gave up 2 bases, with 16 bases separating them. CDR3 loop: CASSDGGVGRTNEKLFF. The CDR3 bases are TGTGCCAGCAGTGATGGGGGGGTCGGTAGGACTAATGAAAAACTGTTTTTT.

V usage is TRBV28 and J usage is TRBJ2-1; D is possibly TRBD2 (6 bases). The ends were cut back, 9 bases at V and 1 base at J, with 13 bases in the middle. The germline gives CDR1 MDHEN, CDR2 SYDVKM. The CDR3 is 14 residues long. CDR3 in amino acids: CASTLSGSYNEQFF. For the CDR3, the DNA is TGTGCCAGTACCCTCAGCGGGTCCTACAATGAGCAGTTCTTC.

This clone was detected only once. The chain recombines TRBV19 with TRBJ2-2; D call uncertain. V was cut by 5 bases and J by 4 bases, with 17 bases left in between. Germline V lookup: CDR1 LNHDA, CDR2 SQIVND (reference sequence). The CDR3 sequence is 16 residues long. The CDR3 sequence: CASSPRGGDPTGELFF. CDR3 nucleotide sequence: TGTGCCAGTAGTCCCCGCGGCGGAGACCCCACCGGGGAGCTGTTTTTT.

A few counts support this clone. The genes are TRBV7-9 and TRBJ2-1; a possible D gene is TRBD1 (6 bases). Germline assignment: CDR1 SEHNR and CDR2 FQNEAQ (reference sequence). Trimming pared 2 bases from V and 9 bases from J, leaving 23 bases between. The CDR3 covers 17 residues. The CDR3 region has the DNA TGTGCCAGCAGCTTACCCATGGATAGACCGACCAGGGGTGAGCAGTTCTTC. Residues: CASSLPMDRPTRGEQFF.

The gene calls are TRBV5-4 and TRBJ2-7; 11 bases are a match to TRBD2. CDR1 and CDR2 from the germline V gene are SGHNT and YYREEE (reference sequence). This CDR3 region has 15 residues. V trimming: 4 bases; J trimming: 0 bases; junction bases outside the gene matches: 3. CDR3: CASSTTSGSSYEQYF. For the CDR3, the DNA is TGTGCCAGCAGCACCACTAGCGGGAGCTCCTACGAGCAGTACTTC. Combining the CDR3 with reference TRBV5-4 and TRBJ2-7 gives the whole variable domain ETGVTQSPTHLIKTRGQQVTLRCSSQSGHNTVSWYQQALGQGPQFIFQYYREEENGRGNFPPRFSGLQFPNYSSELNVNALELDDSALYLCASSTTSGSSYEQYFGPGTRLTVT.

The genes are TRBV7-2 and TRBJ2-5; possible D gene TRBD1, 6 bases. The closer fit of TRBJ2-7 to the DNA end suggests the J call may be wrong. CDR1 is SGHTA and CDR2 is FQGNSA in the germline V gene. The CDR3 is 15 amino acids. CDR3 bases: TGTGCCAGCAGCTCCGGGACACATTACACCTACGAGCAGTACTTC. Residues: CASSSGTHYTYEQYF.